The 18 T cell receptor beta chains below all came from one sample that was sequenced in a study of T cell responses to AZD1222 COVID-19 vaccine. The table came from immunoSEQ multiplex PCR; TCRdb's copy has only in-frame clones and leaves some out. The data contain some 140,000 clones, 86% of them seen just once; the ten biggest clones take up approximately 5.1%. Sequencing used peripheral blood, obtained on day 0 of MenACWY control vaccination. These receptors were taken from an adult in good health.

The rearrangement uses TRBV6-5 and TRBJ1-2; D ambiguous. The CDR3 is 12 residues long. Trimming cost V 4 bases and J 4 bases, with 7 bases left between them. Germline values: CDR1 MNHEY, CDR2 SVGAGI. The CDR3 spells CASSFGPYGYTF. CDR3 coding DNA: TGTGCCAGCAGTTTCGGACCCTATGGCTACACCTTC.

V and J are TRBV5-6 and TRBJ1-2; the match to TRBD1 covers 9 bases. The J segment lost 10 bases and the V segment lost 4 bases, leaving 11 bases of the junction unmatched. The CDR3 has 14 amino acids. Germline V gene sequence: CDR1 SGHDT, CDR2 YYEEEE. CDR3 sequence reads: CASSPTGQGSVYTF. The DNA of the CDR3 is TGTGCCAGCAGCCCCACCGGACAGGGGTCAGTCTACACCTTC. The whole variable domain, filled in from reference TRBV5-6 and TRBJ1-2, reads DAGVTQSPTHLIKTRGQQVTLRCSPKSGHDTVSWYQQALGQGPQFIFQYYEEEERQRGNFPDRFSGHQFPNYSSELNVNALLLGDSALYLCASSPTGQGSVYTFGSGTRLTVV.

The CDR3 spells CASGLADRGYNEQFF. The CDR3 DNA sequence: TGTGCCAGCGGACTAGCGGACCGGGGCTACAATGAGCAGTTCTTC. The chain combines TRBV7-9 with TRBJ2-1; 10 bases agree with TRBD2. Per germline, CDR1 SEHNR and CDR2 FQNEAQ (reference sequence). Trimming cost V 8 bases and J 3 bases; bases outside gene matches: 7. The CDR3 contains 15 residues. The variable domain in full, completed from reference TRBV7-9 and TRBJ2-1, reads DTGVSQNPRHKITKRGQNVTFRCDPISEHNRLYWYRQTLGQGPEFLTYFQNEAQLEKSRLLSDRFSAERPKGSFSTLEIQRTEQGDSAMYLCASGLADRGYNEQFFGPGTRLTVL.

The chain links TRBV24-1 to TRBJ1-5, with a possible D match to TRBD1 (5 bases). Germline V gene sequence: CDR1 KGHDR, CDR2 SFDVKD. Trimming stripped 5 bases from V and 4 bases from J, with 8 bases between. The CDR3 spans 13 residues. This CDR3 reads CATSGQPNQPQHF. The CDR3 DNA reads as TGTGCCACCAGTGGACAGCCGAATCAGCCCCAGCATTTT.

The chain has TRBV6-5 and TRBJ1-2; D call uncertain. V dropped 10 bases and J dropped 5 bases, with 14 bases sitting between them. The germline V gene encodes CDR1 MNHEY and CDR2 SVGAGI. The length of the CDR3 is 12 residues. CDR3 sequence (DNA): TGTGCCACCTCCATGACTGGGTATGGCTACACCTTC. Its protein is CATSMTGYGYTF.

The CDR3 DNA is TGCGCCAGCAGCTTGGTAGGCGGAAGCACAGATACGCAGTATTTT. As protein: CASSLVGGSTDTQYF. The J gene is TRBJ2-3, the V gene TRBV5-1, with D unresolved. Deletions cut 0 bases from V and 0 bases from J, with 8 bases between. This CDR3 contains 15 residues. Germline V CDR1 and CDR2: SGHRS, YFSETQ.

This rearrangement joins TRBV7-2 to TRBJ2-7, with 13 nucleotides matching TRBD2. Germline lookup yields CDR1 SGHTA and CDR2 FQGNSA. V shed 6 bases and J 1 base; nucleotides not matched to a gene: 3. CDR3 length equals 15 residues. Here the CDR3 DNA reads TGTGCCAGCAGACGGGGACTAGCGGGATCCTACGAGCAGTACTTC. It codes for CASRRGLAGSYEQYF.

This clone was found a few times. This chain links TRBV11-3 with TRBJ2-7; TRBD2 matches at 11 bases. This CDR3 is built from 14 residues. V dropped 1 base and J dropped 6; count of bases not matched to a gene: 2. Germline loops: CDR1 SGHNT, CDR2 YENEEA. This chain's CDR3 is CASSLGLAGSEQYF. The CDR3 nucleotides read TGTGCCAGCAGCTTAGGACTAGCGGGAAGCGAGCAGTACTTC.

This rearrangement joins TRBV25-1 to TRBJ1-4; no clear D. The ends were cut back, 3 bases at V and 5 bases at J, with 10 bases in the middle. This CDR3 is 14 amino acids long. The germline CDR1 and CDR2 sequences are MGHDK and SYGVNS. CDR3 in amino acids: CASSEAEENEKLFF. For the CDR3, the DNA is TGTGCCAGCAGTGAGGCCGAGGAAAATGAAAAACTGTTTTTT.

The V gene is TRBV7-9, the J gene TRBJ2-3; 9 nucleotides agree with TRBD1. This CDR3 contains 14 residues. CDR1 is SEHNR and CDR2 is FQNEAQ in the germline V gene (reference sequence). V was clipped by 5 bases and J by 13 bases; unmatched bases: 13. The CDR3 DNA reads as TGTGCCAGCAGCATAAGTAGTACCGGGACAGGGAAGTATTTT. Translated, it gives CASSISSTGTGKYF.

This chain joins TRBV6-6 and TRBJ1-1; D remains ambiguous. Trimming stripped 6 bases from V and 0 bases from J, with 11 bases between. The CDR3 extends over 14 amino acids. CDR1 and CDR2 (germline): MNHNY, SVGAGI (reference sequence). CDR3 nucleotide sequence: TGTGCCAGCAGAGTACAGAGCTTGAACACTGAAGCTTTCTTT. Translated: CASRVQSLNTEAFF.

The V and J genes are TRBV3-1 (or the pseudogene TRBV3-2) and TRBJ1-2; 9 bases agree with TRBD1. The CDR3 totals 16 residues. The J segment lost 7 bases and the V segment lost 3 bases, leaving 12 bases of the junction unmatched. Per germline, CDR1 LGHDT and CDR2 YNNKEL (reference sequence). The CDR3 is CASSHRTGVTVLGYTF. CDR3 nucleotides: TGTGCCAGCAGCCACCGGACAGGGGTCACGGTTCTTGGCTACACCTTC.

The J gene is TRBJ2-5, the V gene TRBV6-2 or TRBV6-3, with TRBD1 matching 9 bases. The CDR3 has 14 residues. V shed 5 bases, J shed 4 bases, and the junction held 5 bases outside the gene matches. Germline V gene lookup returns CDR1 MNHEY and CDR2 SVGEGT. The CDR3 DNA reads TGTGCCAGCAGTCAACTACAGGGGGCAGAGACCCAGTACTTC. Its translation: CASSQLQGAETQYF.

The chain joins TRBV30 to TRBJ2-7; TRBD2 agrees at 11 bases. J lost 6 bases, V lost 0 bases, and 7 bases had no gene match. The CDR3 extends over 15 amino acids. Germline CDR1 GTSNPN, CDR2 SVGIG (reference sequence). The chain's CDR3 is CAWSVGLAGGVEQYF. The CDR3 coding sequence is TGTGCCTGGAGTGTAGGGCTAGCGGGAGGAGTCGAGCAGTACTTC.

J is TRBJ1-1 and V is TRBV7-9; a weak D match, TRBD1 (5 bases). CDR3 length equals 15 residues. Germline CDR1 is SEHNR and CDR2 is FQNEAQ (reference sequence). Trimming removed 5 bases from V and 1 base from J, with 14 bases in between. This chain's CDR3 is CASSNHWGENTEAFF. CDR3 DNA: TGTGCCAGCAGCAACCATTGGGGGGAGAACACTGAAGCTTTCTTT. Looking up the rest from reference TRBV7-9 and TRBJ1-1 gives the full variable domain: DTGVSQNPRHKITKRGQNVTFRCDPISEHNRLYWYRQTLGQGPEFLTYFQNEAQLEKSRLLSDRFSAERPKGSFSTLEIQRTEQGDSAMYLCASSNHWGENTEAFFGQGTRLTVV.

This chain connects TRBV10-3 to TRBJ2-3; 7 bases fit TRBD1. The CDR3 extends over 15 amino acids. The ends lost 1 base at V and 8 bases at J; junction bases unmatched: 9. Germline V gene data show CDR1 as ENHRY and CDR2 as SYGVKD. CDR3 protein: CAISELRTGEGTQYF. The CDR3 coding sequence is TGTGCCATCAGTGAGTTAAGGACAGGAGAGGGTACGCAGTATTTT.

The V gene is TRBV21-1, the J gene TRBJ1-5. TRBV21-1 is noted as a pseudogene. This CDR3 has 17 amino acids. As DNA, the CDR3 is TGTGCCAGCAAACGAGGGTTAAGGGGTCGGAGCAATCAGCCCCAGCATTTT. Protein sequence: CASKRGLRGRSNQPQHF.

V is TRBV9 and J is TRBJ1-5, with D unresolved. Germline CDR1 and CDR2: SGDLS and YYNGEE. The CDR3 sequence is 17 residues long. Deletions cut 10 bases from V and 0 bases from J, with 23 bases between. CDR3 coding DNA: TGTGCCCAGATCCTCCTTTTAGAGACATATAGCAATCAGCCCCAGCATTTT. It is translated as CAQILLLETYSNQPQHF.